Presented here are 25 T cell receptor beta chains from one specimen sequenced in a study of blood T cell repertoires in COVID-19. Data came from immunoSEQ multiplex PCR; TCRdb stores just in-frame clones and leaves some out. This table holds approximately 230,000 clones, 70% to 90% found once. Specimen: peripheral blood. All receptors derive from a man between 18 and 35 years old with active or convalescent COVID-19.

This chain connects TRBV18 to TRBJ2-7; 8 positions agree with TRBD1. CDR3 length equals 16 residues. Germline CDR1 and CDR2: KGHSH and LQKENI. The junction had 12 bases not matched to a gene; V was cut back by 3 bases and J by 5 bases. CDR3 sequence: CASSPMGQAFIDEQYF. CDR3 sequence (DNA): TGTGCCAGCTCACCTATGGGACAGGCTTTTATAGACGAGCAGTACTTC.

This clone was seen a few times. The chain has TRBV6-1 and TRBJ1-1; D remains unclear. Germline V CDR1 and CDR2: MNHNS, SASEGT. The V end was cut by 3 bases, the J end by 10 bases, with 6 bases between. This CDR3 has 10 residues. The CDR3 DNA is TGTGCCAGCAGTGAGAGAGGAGCTTTCTTT. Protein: CASSERGAFF.

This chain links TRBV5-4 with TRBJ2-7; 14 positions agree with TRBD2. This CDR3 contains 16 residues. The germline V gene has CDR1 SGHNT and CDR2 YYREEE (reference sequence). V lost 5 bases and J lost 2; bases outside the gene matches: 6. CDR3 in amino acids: CASRSGTSGSAYEQYF. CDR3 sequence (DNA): TGTGCCAGCAGATCAGGGACTAGCGGGAGTGCCTACGAGCAGTACTTC.

Here the CDR3 DNA reads TGTGCCAGCAGCTCTCCAGACGGGACCTACGAGCAGTACTTC. It is translated as CASSSPDGTYEQYF. This chain links TRBV5-4 with TRBJ2-7; perhaps TRBD2 as D (5 bases). Germline lookup yields CDR1 SGHNT and CDR2 YYREEE (reference sequence). CDR3 size: 14 residues. Trimming removed 3 bases at V and 2 bases at J, with 12 bases between.

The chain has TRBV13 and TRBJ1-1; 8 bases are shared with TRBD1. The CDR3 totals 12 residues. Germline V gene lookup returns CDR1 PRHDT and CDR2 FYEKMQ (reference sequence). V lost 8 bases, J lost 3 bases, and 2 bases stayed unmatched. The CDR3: CASGDRYTEAFF. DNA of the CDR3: TGTGCCAGCGGGGACAGGTACACTGAAGCTTTCTTT.

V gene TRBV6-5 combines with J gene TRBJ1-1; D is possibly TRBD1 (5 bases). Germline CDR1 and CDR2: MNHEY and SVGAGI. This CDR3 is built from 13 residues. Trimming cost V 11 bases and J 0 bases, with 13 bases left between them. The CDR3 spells CACHQQVNTEAFF. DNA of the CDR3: TGTGCCTGCCATCAACAGGTGAACACTGAAGCTTTCTTT.

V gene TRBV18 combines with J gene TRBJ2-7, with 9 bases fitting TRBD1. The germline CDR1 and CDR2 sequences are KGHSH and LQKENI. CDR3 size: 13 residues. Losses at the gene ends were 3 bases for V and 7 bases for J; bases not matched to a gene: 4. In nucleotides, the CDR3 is TGTGCCAGCTCACCGCGACAGGGGGGAGAGCAGTACTTC. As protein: CASSPRQGGEQYF.

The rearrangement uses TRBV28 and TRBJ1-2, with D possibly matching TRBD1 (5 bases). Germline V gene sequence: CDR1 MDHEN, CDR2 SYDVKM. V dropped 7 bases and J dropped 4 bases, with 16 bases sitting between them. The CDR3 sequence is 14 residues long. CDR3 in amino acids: CASTQTTAIYGYTF. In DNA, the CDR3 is TGTGCCAGCACCCAAACGACAGCTATCTATGGCTACACCTTC.

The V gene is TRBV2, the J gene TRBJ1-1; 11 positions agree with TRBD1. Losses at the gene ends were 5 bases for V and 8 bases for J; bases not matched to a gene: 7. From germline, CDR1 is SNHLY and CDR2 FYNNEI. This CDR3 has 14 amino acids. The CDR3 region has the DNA TGTGCCAGCAGTCCGGGGACAGGGGGAATAGAAGCTTTCTTT. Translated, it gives CASSPGTGGIEAFF.

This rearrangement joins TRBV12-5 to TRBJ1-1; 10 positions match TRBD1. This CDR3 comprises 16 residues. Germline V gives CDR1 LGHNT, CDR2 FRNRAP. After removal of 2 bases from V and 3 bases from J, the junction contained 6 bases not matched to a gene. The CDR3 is CASGLTTGGADTEAFF. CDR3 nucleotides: TGTGCTAGTGGTTTGACGACAGGGGGCGCTGACACTGAAGCTTTCTTT. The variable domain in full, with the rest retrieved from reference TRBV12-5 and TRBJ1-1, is DARVTQTPRHKVTEMGQEVTMRCQPILGHNTVFWYRQTMMQGLELLAYFRNRAPLDDSGMPKDRFSAEMPDATLATLKIQPSEPRDSAVYFCASGLTTGGADTEAFFGQGTRLTVV.

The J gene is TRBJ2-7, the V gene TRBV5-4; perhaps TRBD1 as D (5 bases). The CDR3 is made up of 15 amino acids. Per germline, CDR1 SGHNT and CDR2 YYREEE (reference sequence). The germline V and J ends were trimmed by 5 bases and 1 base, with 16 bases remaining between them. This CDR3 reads CASRSGQMGSYEQYF. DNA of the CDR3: TGTGCCAGCAGATCCGGACAAATGGGGTCCTACGAGCAGTACTTC.

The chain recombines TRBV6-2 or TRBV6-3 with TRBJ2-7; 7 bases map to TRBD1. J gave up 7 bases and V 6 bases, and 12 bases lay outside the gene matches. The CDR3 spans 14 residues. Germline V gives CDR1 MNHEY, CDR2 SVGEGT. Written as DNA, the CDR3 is TGTGCCAGCAGCCGACAGGGTTCTACTAGGGAGCAGTACTTC. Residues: CASSRQGSTREQYF.

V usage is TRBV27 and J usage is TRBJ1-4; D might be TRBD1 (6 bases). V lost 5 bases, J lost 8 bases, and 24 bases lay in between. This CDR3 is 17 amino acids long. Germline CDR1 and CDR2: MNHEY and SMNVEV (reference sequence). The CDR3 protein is CASSPLLGQRGREKLFF. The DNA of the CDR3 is TGTGCCAGCAGTCCGCTCCTCGGACAGCGGGGCAGGGAAAAACTGTTTTTT. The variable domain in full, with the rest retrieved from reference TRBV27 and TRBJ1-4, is EAQVTQNPRYLITVTGKKLTVTCSQNMNHEYMSWYRQDPGLGLRQIYYSMNVEVTDKGDVPEGYKVSRKEKRNFPLILESPSPNQTSLYFCASSPLLGQRGREKLFFGSGTQLSVL.

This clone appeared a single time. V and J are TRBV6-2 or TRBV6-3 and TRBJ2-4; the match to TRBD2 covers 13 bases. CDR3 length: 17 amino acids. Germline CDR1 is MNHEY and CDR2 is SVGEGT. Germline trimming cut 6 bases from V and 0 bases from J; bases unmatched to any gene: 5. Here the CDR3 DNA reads TGTGCCAGCAGCGGACTAGCGGGGGCGTTAGCCAAAAACATTCAGTACTTC. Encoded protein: CASSGLAGALAKNIQYF.

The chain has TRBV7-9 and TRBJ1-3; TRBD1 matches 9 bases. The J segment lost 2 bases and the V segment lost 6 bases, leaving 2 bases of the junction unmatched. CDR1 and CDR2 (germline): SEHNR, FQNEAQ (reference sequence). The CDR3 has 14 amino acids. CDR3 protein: CASRGTGTGNTIYF. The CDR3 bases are TGTGCCAGCAGGGGGACAGGGACTGGAAACACCATATATTTT.

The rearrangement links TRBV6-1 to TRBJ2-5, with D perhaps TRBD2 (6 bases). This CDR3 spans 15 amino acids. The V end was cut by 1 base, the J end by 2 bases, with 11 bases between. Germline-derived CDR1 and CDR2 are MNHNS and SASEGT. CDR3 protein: CASSEGPSDQETQYF. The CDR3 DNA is TGTGCCAGCAGTGAAGGGCCTAGCGATCAAGAGACCCAGTACTTC.

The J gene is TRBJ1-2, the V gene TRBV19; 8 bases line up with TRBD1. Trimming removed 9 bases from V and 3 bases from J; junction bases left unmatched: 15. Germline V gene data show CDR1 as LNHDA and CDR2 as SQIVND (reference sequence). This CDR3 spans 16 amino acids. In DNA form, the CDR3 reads TGTGCCAGCAGCCCAGGGGGGACAGGCAAGTACTATGGCTACACCTTC. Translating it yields CASSPGGTGKYYGYTF.

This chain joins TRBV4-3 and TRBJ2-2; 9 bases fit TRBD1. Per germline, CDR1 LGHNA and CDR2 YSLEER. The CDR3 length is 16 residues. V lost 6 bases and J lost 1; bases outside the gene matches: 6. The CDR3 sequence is CASRQPGQGNTGELFF. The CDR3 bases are TGCGCCAGCAGGCAACCGGGACAGGGGAACACCGGGGAGCTGTTTTTT.

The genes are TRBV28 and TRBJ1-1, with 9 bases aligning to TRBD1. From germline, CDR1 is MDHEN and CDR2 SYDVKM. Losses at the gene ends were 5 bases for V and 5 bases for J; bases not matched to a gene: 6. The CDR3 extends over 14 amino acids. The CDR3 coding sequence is TGTGCCAGCAGTACCCGACAGGGGGGAACTGAAGCTTTCTTT. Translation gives CASSTRQGGTEAFF.

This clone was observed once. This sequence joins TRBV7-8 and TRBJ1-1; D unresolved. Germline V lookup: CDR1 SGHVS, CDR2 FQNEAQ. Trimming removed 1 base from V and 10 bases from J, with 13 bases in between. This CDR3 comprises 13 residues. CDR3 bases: TGTGCCAGCAGCTTAGGGTTGAGAACGGGAGCTTTCTTT. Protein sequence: CASSLGLRTGAFF.

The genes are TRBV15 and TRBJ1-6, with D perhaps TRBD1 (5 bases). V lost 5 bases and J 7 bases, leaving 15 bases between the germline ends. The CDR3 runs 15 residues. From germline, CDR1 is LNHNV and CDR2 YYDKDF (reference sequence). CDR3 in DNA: TGTGCCACCAGCGGCTTTGGGGGGGAGAATTCACCCCTCCACTTT. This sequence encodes CATSGFGGENSPLHF.

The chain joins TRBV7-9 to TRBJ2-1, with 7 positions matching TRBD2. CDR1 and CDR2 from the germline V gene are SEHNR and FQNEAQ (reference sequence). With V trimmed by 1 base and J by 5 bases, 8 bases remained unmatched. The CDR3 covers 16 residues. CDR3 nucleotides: TGTGCCAGCAGCTTAGTATTGGCGGGGGAAAACAATGAGCAGTTCTTC. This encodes CASSLVLAGENNEQFF.

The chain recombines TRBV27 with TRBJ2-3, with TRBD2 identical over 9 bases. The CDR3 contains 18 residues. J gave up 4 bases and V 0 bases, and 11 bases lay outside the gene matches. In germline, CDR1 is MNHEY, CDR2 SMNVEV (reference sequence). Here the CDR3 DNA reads TGTGCCAGCAGTTTATCGGTGGGAGCGGGGGGTCGGGCAGATACGCAGTATTTT. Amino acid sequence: CASSLSVGAGGRADTQYF.

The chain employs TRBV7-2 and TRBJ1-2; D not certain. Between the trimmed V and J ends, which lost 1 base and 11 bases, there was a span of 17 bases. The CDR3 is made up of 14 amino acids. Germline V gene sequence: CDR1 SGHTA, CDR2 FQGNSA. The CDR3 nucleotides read TGTGCCAGCAGCTTAGATCTGGGAGACCCTGGTTACACCTTC. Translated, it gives CASSLDLGDPGYTF. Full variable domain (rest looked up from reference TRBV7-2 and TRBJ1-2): GAGVSQSPSNKVTEKGKDVELRCDPISGHTALYWYRQSLGQGLEFLIYFQGNSAPDKSGLPSDRFSAERTGGSVSTLTIQRTQQEDSAVYLCASSLDLGDPGYTFGSGTRLTVV.

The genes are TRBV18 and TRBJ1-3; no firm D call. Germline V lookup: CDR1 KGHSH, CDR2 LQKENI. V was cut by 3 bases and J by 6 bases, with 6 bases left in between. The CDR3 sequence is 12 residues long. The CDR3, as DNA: TGTGCCAGCTCACCCAGCGAAAACACCATATATTTT. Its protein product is CASSPSENTIYF. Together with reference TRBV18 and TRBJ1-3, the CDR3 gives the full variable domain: NAGVMQNPRHLVRRRGQEARLRCSPMKGHSHVYWYRQLPEEGLKFMVYLQKENIIDESGMPKERFSAEFPKEGPSILRIQQVVRGDSAAYFCASSPSENTIYFGEGSWLTVV.